This T cell receptor beta chain stems from a study of shared clonotypes between healthy human individuals. General study results and limits: Sorted-subset sequencing was shown by rarefaction to be incomplete despite large depth. A reduction in generation probabilities was seen for non-shared clonotypes relative to those shared by all four donors.

Remarks on this clone: The target antigen is unknown. Within the sample, other DNA sequences also encode this same CDR3.

With 1 base removed from V and 0 bases from J, the gap between germline ends came to 6 bases. The CDR3 sequence is 15 residues long. Looked up from germline, CDR1 is KGHSH and CDR2 is LQKENI. Using immunoSEQ multiplex PCR, the repertoire was profiled, and TCRdb retains in-frame clones only, with some absent. The sample yields roughly 2.5 million clones, just over 90% seen once. The chain is built from TRBV18 and TRBJ2-2, with D uncertain. This clonotype was sampled from a man younger than 35 in good health. The sequencing sample was made of naive CD4+ T cells sorted from blood. Subset: CD45RA+ positively selected. In DNA, the CDR3 is TGTGCCAGCTCACCACGGACCCCGAACACCGGGGAGCTGTTTTTT. Its translation is CASSPRTPNTGELFF.